Sequencing of this T cell receptor beta chain was carried out in a study of cytomegalovirus exposure and HLA in healthy donors. Study context: Drawn from HLA-typed donors, 80 million to 95 million unique TCRs were held in an early data release. General study points: Reportedly, diagnosis of cytomegalovirus status by the classifier showed high specificity and sensitivity.

The PCR had 60 Vbeta and 13 Jbeta primers. Profiled with immunoSEQ multiplex PCR; TCRdb holds only in-frame clones, not every one. The data contain over 150,000 clones, around three quarters of them singletons. On this clone itself: Its target is not known. One junction end does not reproduce the germline sequence, and a read error may be involved.

The CDR3 spans 15 residues. Germline V gene lookup returns CDR1 SGDLS and CDR2 YYNGEE. Sequenced material: PBMCs. This chain connects TRBV9 to TRBJ1-1; 8 bases agree with TRBD1. This TCR came from a man aged 40-49 years in good health and CMV-seronegative. CDR3 sequence reads: CASSVDQDRDTEASF. CDR3 bases: TGTGCCAGCAGCGTAGACCAGGACAGGGACACTGAAGCTTCCTTT.